These T cell receptor beta chains were read from a single sample in a study of blood T cell repertoires in COVID-19. Sequencing used immunoSEQ multiplex PCR; TCRdb keeps in-frame clones, though not all of them. The table lists approximately 110,000 clones, 69% of them singletons. Sequenced: peripheral blood. These receptors came from a man at least 80 years old with acute or convalescent COVID-19. The CDR3 runs from the conserved cysteine through the conserved F or W. Fields, in order: V gene, J gene, CDR3 protein.

TRBV7-2,TRBJ2-1,CASSTHAGGAYNEQFF
TRBV7-3,TRBJ2-1,CASSPSLRDSHHNEQFF
TRBV7-2,TRBJ2-7,CASSLAGAYEQYF
TRBV7-2,TRBJ1-5,CASSAGGGQGLVTPQHF
TRBV27,TRBJ2-7,CASSSLGFPGGSDEQYF
TRBV9,TRBJ2-1,CASNFPGQGAGRDPNEQFF
TRBV27,TRBJ1-2,CASRLTGVRDGYTF
TRBV30,TRBJ2-1,CAWSVSSGTYNEQFF
TRBV13,TRBJ1-1,CASSPRTGKSPEAFF
TRBV9,TRBJ2-7,CASSAGLNYEQYF